A single sample gave rise to the 16 T cell receptor beta chains below, sequenced in a study of T cell changes during pregnancy in multiple sclerosis (dated by TCRdb to about 2019). The method was the immunoSEQ multiplex PCR assay. TCRdb carries this immuneACCESS record with in-frame sequences only. Its versions omit some clonotypes, under half of them owing to an unresolved V gene in the studies checked, with the rest unexplained. The sample table records 80,000 or so clones; about 91% of these occur just once. The ten largest make up approximately 2.5% of the sample. Sequencing was performed on peripheral blood, taken before pregnancy. The receptors originated from a female donor with multiple sclerosis, enrolled in a pregnancy study.

The J gene is TRBJ2-7, the V gene TRBV19; the match to TRBD2 covers 8 bases. This CDR3 contains 14 residues. The V and J ends lost 5 bases and 7 bases, in that order; junction bases with no gene match: 10. The germline V gene has CDR1 LNHDA and CDR2 SQIVND (reference sequence). DNA for the CDR3: TGTGCCAGTAGTGGGGTAGCGGGACCCCGGGAGCAGTACTTC. It codes for CASSGVAGPREQYF.

This chain uses TRBV28 with TRBJ1-5, with 7 bases matching TRBD1. Trimming removed 5 bases from V and 2 bases from J; junction bases left unmatched: 3. Germline lookup yields CDR1 MDHEN and CDR2 SYDVKM. This CDR3 contains 14 residues. The CDR3 nucleotides are TGTGCCAGCAGTCACAGGGGTGGCAATCAGCCCCAGCATTTT. Its translation: CASSHRGGNQPQHF.

V and J are TRBV19 and TRBJ2-7; TRBD1 matches at 9 bases. J lost 2 bases, V lost 4 bases, and 3 bases had no gene match. This CDR3 region has 14 residues. The germline V gene encodes CDR1 LNHDA and CDR2 SQIVND (reference sequence). CDR3 protein: CASSTGTGPYEQYF. CDR3 bases: TGTGCCAGTAGTACCGGGACAGGGCCCTACGAGCAGTACTTC.

The chain is built from TRBV9 and TRBJ2-1, with TRBD2 matching 12 bases. Trimming cost V 1 base and J 8 bases; bases outside gene matches: 4. The V gene's germline CDR1 is SGDLS and CDR2 YYNGEE. The CDR3 is 15 amino acids. CDR3 sequence (DNA): TGTGCCAGCAGCGTAAGGTCTAGCGGGAGGGATGAGCAGTTCTTC. This sequence encodes CASSVRSSGRDEQFF. The whole variable domain, remainder taken from reference TRBV9 and TRBJ2-1, is DSGVTQTPKHLITATGQRVTLRCSPRSGDLSVYWYQQSLDQGLQFLIQYYNGEERAKGNILERFSAQQFPDLHSELNLSSLELGDSALYFCASSVRSSGRDEQFFGPGTRLTVL.

This clone showed up just once. The V gene is TRBV12-2, the J gene TRBJ2-1; the table names TRBD2, a call not compared with the DNA. TRBV12-2 is designated a pseudogene. CDR3 size: 15 residues. The CDR3 reads CASRLANREYNEQFF. CDR3 in DNA: TGTGCAAGTCGCTTAGCGAACCGGGAGTACAATGAGCAGTTCTTC.

The genes are TRBV29-1 and TRBJ2-1; 7 nucleotides align to TRBD1. Trimming took 6 bases from V and 8 from J; bases not matched to a gene: 10. Germline-derived CDR1 and CDR2 are SQVTM and ANQGSEA. The CDR3 extends over 13 amino acids. The CDR3 DNA reads as TGCAGCGTCGTAAGAACAGGGGTAGATGAGCAGTTCTTC. The encoded protein is CSVVRTGVDEQFF.

This chain's CDR3 is CASSIGTGALQGYTF. CDR3 DNA: TGTGCCAGTAGTATCGGGACAGGGGCCCTACAGGGCTACACCTTC. The V and J genes are TRBV19 and TRBJ1-2, with 10 nucleotides matching TRBD1. The CDR3 consists of 15 residues. The germline V gene has CDR1 LNHDA and CDR2 SQIVND (reference sequence). V trimming: 3 bases; J trimming: 8 bases; junction bases outside the gene matches: 9.

The V call is TRBV5-1, the J call TRBJ2-2; possibly TRBD1 for D (6 bases). Germline-derived CDR1 and CDR2 are SGHRS and YFSETQ. CDR3 length: 16 amino acids. Between the trimmed V and J ends, which lost 4 bases and 0 bases, there was a span of 13 bases. The CDR3 DNA reads TGCGCCAGCAGCATAGGACAGCCCGCGAACACCGGGGAGCTGTTTTTT. Translating gives CASSIGQPANTGELFF.

This chain links TRBV2 with TRBJ2-1; 9 nucleotides align to TRBD1. V gave up 5 bases and J gave up 7 bases; unmatched junction bases: 6. Germline V gene data show CDR1 as SNHLY and CDR2 as FYNNEI. CDR3 size: 14 residues. Here the CDR3 DNA reads TGTGCCAGCAGTACCGGGACAGGGTGGAATGAGCAGTTCTTC. Its translation is CASSTGTGWNEQFF.

The rearrangement joins TRBV28 to TRBJ1-5; weak D call: TRBD1 (5 bases). Germline V lookup: CDR1 MDHEN, CDR2 SYDVKM. V dropped 6 bases and J dropped 2 bases, with 5 bases sitting between them. The CDR3 covers 12 residues. The DNA for the CDR3 is TGTGCCAGCAGGACAGGCAATCAGCCCCAGCATTTT. Translating it yields CASRTGNQPQHF.

Here the CDR3 reads CASRGTGLNYGYTF. The DNA of the CDR3 is TGTGCCAGCAGGGGGACAGGTCTTAACTATGGCTACACCTTC. The chain joins TRBV27 to TRBJ1-2, with 8 bases identical to TRBD1. The V gene's germline CDR1 is MNHEY and CDR2 SMNVEV (reference sequence). J was trimmed by 1 base and V by 6 bases; bases with no gene match: 4. The CDR3 is 14 residues long.

DNA for the CDR3: TGTGCCAGCGGAACCGGTGCAGGGTCTACCTACAATGAGCAGTTCTTC. It translates to CASGTGAGSTYNEQFF. This chain links TRBV28 with TRBJ2-1; D may be TRBD1 (5 bases). V was cut by 8 bases and J by 2 bases, with 19 bases left in between. CDR1 MDHEN and CDR2 SYDVKM come from the germline V gene. The CDR3 consists of 16 residues.

A note on this clone: One end of the junction is discordant with germline, which a read error may explain. The chain recombines TRBV7-7 with TRBJ2-5, with TRBD2 matching over 8 bases. The germline gives CDR1 SSHAT, CDR2 FNYEAQ (reference sequence). The CDR3 has 13 residues. The CDR3 here is CASSKGLAETQYF. CDR3 sequence (DNA): TGTGCTAGCAGCAAAGGACTAGCTGAGACCCAGTACTTC. The complete variable domain, with remaining parts taken from reference TRBV7-7 and TRBJ2-5, reads GAGVSQSPRYKVTKRGQDVTLRCDPISSHATLYWYQQALGQGPEFLTYFNYEAQPDKSGLPSDRFSAERPEGSISTLTIQRTEQRDSAMYRCASSKGLAETQYFGPGTRLLVL.

There are a few counts of this clone. This chain links TRBV29-1 with TRBJ1-1; 11 nucleotides line up with TRBD1. CDR1 is SQVTM and CDR2 is ANQGSEA in the germline V gene. Trimming cost V 7 bases and J 7 bases; bases outside gene matches: 2. The CDR3 spans 11 residues. CDR3 bases: TGCAGCGCGGGACAGGGGGTTGAAGCTTTCTTT. Amino acids: CSAGQGVEAFF.

V usage is TRBV6-4 and J usage is TRBJ2-2; D is perhaps TRBD2 (5 bases). CDR3 length: 14 residues. V lost 5 bases and J lost 3, with 10 bases in between. Germline lookup yields CDR1 MRHNA and CDR2 SNTAGT. The CDR3 protein is CASSPGIDTGELFF. As DNA, the CDR3 is TGTGCCAGCAGTCCCGGGATCGACACCGGGGAGCTGTTTTTT.

V is TRBV5-3 and J is TRBJ2-2, with TRBD2 as a possible D gene (5 bases). TRBV5-3 is noted as an ORF with a role that remains uncertain. The V end was cut by 2 bases, the J end by 4 bases, with 30 bases between. The CDR3 is made up of 21 amino acids. The CDR3 reads CARSLPTGSQDLRRVTGELFF. The DNA for the CDR3 is TGTGCCAGAAGCTTACCGACCGGGTCACAAGATCTTCGGCGGGTCACCGGGGAGCTGTTTTTT.